Each of the 22 T cell receptor beta chains below was sequenced from the same sample in a study of T cells in Graves' hyperthyroidism and ophthalmopathy. Amplification of TCR beta CDR3 regions was performed using RNA transcripts as template. The primer set for the first-round RT-PCR of the TCR CDR3 was HTBI. One entry per CDR3 protein results from TCRdb running MiXCR on the multiplex PCR reads. The sample shows 130,000 to 150,000 distinct CDR3 sequences, around 20% of them seen only once. Sequencing input: blood. These receptors originate from a woman aged 50 to 60 with Graves' hyperthyroidism that later progressed to Graves' ophthalmopathy.

This clonotype was observed many times. This chain connects TRBV27 to TRBJ1-5; 7 bases are a match to TRBD1. The CDR3 runs 15 residues. Germline CDR1 MNHEY, CDR2 SMNVEV (reference sequence). The V and J ends lost 5 bases and 1 base, in that order; junction bases with no gene match: 5. CDR3 in amino acids: CASSVRGLSNQPQHF. The CDR3 region has the DNA TGTGCCAGCAGTGTGAGGGGGCTAAGCAATCAGCCCCAGCATTTT.

This clonotype has a handful of counts. V usage is TRBV6-1 and J usage is TRBJ2-1; tentatively, D is TRBD1 or TRBD2 (5 bases each). Germline CDR1 is MNHNS and CDR2 is SASEGT. The V end lost 9 bases, the J end lost 13 bases, and 22 bases lay between the germline ends. CDR3 length equals 13 residues. CDR3 residues: CASCFRDPMYQFF. CDR3 sequence (DNA): TGTGCCAGTTGCTTCCGGGACCCTATGTATCAGTTCTTC.

This clonotype was seen repeatedly, ten times or more. The rearrangement uses TRBV3-1 and TRBJ2-3, with 16 bases identical to TRBD2. Germline V lookup: CDR1 LGHDT, CDR2 YNNKEL (reference sequence). This CDR3 spans 18 amino acids. With V trimmed by 4 bases and J by 6 bases, 10 bases remained unmatched. CDR3 DNA sequence: TGTGCCAGCAGCCTAGCCGGGACTAGCGGGAGGGCGAGGGATACGCAGTATTTT. It yields the protein CASSLAGTSGRARDTQYF.

This clonotype was counted ten times or more. V and J are TRBV14 and TRBJ2-3, with D possibly being TRBD1 (6 bases). CDR1 and CDR2 (germline): SGHDN, FVKESK. V was trimmed by 4 bases and J by 5 bases, leaving 13 bases between them. The CDR3 length is 14 residues. This CDR3 is CASSRDYREDTQYF. CDR3 DNA sequence: TGTGCCAGCAGCCGAGATTACAGGGAAGATACGCAGTATTTT.

The rearrangement uses TRBV29-1 and TRBJ2-5; 13 bases line up with TRBD2. The CDR3 runs to 15 residues. Trimming took 5 bases from V and 5 from J; bases not matched to a gene: 8. Germline lookup yields CDR1 SQVTM and CDR2 ANQGSEA. As DNA, the CDR3 is TGCAGCGTTAGACTAGCGGGAGGCCCGGGGGAGACCCAGTACTTC. Translated, it gives CSVRLAGGPGETQYF.

This clonotype was detected many times. The V gene is TRBV2, the J gene TRBJ1-4, with D uncertain. The CDR3 is made up of 15 amino acids. V was clipped by 6 bases and J by 0 bases, with 11 bases between them. Germline CDR1 SNHLY, CDR2 FYNNEI. CDR3 in amino acids: CASRRTEATNEKLFF. The DNA for the CDR3 is TGTGCCAGCAGGCGTACAGAGGCAACTAATGAAAAACTGTTTTTT.

This clonotype has a count of ten or more. The chain employs TRBV28 and TRBJ1-5, with D perhaps matching TRBD1 (6 bases). Germline CDR1 reads MDHEN; CDR2 reads SYDVKM. Trimming cost V 6 bases and J 5 bases, with 11 bases left between them. The CDR3 extends over 13 amino acids. Here the CDR3 DNA reads TGTGCCAGCAGCCTACAGGGCTATCAGCCCCAGCATTTT. Translating gives CASSLQGYQPQHF.

This clonotype came up many times. This sequence joins TRBV2 and TRBJ2-5; 7 bases align to TRBD1. V was pared by 0 bases and J by 4 bases, with 2 bases of the junction left unmatched. The CDR3 runs to 14 residues. Germline CDR1 reads SNHLY; CDR2 reads FYNNEI. In DNA, the CDR3 is TGTGCCAGCAGTGAAGCGCGACAGGGAGAGACCCAGTACTTC. It specifies CASSEARQGETQYF.

The genes are TRBV7-8 and TRBJ2-1, with 8 bases matching TRBD1. Per the germline V gene, CDR1 is SGHVS and CDR2 is FQNEAQ. V lost 5 bases, J lost 10 bases, and 13 bases stayed unmatched. The CDR3 covers 15 residues. The chain's CDR3 is CASSPGTGPWGEQFF. CDR3 sequence (DNA): TGTGCCAGCAGCCCCGGGACAGGCCCTTGGGGGGAGCAGTTCTTC.

This clonotype was detected many times. The gene calls are TRBV7-2 and TRBJ2-2; D is uncertain. The CDR3 loop spans 14 amino acids. Germline loops: CDR1 SGHTA, CDR2 FQGNSA. Deletions cut 4 bases from V and 5 bases from J, with 11 bases between. The DNA of the CDR3 is TGTGCCAGCAGCTCTGGGTCCCGTACCGGGGAGCTGTTTTTT. Amino acid sequence: CASSSGSRTGELFF.

The chain recombines TRBV19 with TRBJ2-5; D possibly corresponds to TRBD2 (7 bases). Germline CDR1 reads LNHDA; CDR2 reads SQIVND (reference sequence). Trimming removed 5 bases at V and 4 bases at J, with 14 bases between. The CDR3 is 14 amino acids. CDR3 in amino acids: CASSLSGGRETQYF. The CDR3 DNA follows: TGTGCCAGTAGTCTCTCGGGGGGCCGAGAGACCCAGTACTTC. The full variable domain, in which reference TRBV19 and TRBJ2-5 provide the parts outside the CDR3, is DGGITQSPKYLFRKEGQNVTLSCEQNLNHDAMYWYRQDPGQGLRLIYYSQIVNDFQKGDIAEGYSVSREKKESFPLTVTSAQKNPTAFYLCASSLSGGRETQYFGPGTRLLVL.

The V gene is TRBV20-1, the J gene TRBJ1-2; 7 positions agree with TRBD1. CDR1 and CDR2 from the germline V gene are DFQATT and SNEGSKA (reference sequence). The ends lost 4 bases at V and 3 bases at J; junction bases unmatched: 5. The CDR3 has 13 residues. CDR3 region: CSAKAGTDYGYTF. As DNA, the CDR3 is TGCAGTGCTAAGGCCGGGACAGACTATGGCTACACCTTC.

This clonotype was seen repeatedly, ten times or more. The V and J genes are TRBV6-1 and TRBJ2-3; 7 bases line up with TRBD1. The CDR3 is 15 residues long. The J segment lost 6 bases and the V segment lost 5 bases, leaving 11 bases of the junction unmatched. Germline-derived CDR1 and CDR2 are MNHNS and SASEGT. In DNA form, the CDR3 reads TGTGCCAGCAGTCCCGGGACAGCGATGGGGGATACGCAGTATTTT. As protein: CASSPGTAMGDTQYF.

This clonotype was observed many times. This chain joins TRBV20-1 and TRBJ2-2; 9 nucleotides line up with TRBD1. The V gene's germline CDR1 is DFQATT and CDR2 SNEGSKA (reference sequence). V gave up 3 bases and J gave up 7 bases; unmatched junction bases: 3. This CDR3 has 13 residues. Here the CDR3 reads CSARGQGVGELFF. CDR3 bases: TGCAGTGCTAGGGGACAGGGCGTCGGGGAGCTGTTTTTT.

This clonotype was observed at least ten times. The V gene is TRBV20-1, the J gene TRBJ2-1; 9 bases line up with TRBD2. V shed 6 bases, J shed 5 bases, and the junction held 11 bases outside the gene matches. The germline gives CDR1 DFQATT, CDR2 SNEGSKA (reference sequence). The CDR3 totals 15 residues. The CDR3 here is CSAPGAGGGNNEQFF. The CDR3 region has the DNA TGCAGTGCGCCCGGGGCGGGAGGGGGGAACAATGAGCAGTTCTTC.

This clonotype appeared many times. This chain joins TRBV20-1 and TRBJ1-1; a weak D match, TRBD1 (5 bases). The length of the CDR3 is 12 residues. V shed 1 base and J shed 3 bases, with 6 bases lying between them. Germline V gene data show CDR1 as DFQATT and CDR2 as SNEGSKA (reference sequence). The CDR3 region is CSARARDTEAFF. Written as DNA, the CDR3 is TGCAGTGCTAGAGCCAGGGACACTGAAGCTTTCTTT.

This clonotype came up many times. V usage is TRBV30 and J usage is TRBJ2-3; the D gene is possibly TRBD2 (6 bases). CDR1 is GTSNPN, CDR2 SVGIG, per germline (reference sequence). The CDR3 contains 14 residues. V dropped 3 bases and J dropped 3 bases, with 13 bases sitting between them. For the CDR3, the DNA is TGTGCCTGGAGGCCCGGGAGTATGACAGATACGCAGTATTTT. This gives the protein CAWRPGSMTDTQYF.

This clonotype was observed at least ten times. CDR3 bases: TGTGCCAGCAGCTTAGTTGAGGGAACCTACGAGCAGTACTTC. Encoded protein: CASSLVEGTYEQYF. The rearrangement links TRBV11-2 to TRBJ2-7, with D maybe TRBD2 (5 bases). CDR3 size: 14 residues. The germline V gene encodes CDR1 SGHAT and CDR2 FQNNGV. The V and J ends lost 1 base and 2 bases respectively, with 9 bases between them.

V gene TRBV19 combines with J gene TRBJ1-2; D call uncertain. Trimming removed 9 bases at V and 1 base at J, with 12 bases between. The CDR3 loop spans 13 amino acids. Germline lookup yields CDR1 LNHDA and CDR2 SQIVND (reference sequence). CDR3 loop: CASKQDYNYGYTF. CDR3 bases: TGTGCCAGCAAACAAGACTATAACTATGGCTACACCTTC.

This clonotype was seen repeatedly, ten times or more. The V call is TRBV6-1, the J call TRBJ2-7, with 12 nucleotides matching TRBD1. V shed 6 bases and J 6 bases; nucleotides not matched to a gene: 9. This CDR3 has 15 amino acids. Germline values: CDR1 MNHNS, CDR2 SASEGT. The DNA for the CDR3 is TGTGCCAGCAGATCCCACGGGACAGGGGGCCCCGAGCAGTACTTC. Translated, it gives CASRSHGTGGPEQYF.

The chain joins TRBV2 to TRBJ1-5; no firm D call. The V and J ends lost 0 bases and 0 bases respectively, with 3 bases between them. Germline V CDR1 and CDR2: SNHLY, FYNNEI. The CDR3 consists of 14 residues. This CDR3 reads CASSEAYSNQPQHF. In DNA form, the CDR3 reads TGTGCCAGCAGTGAAGCTTATAGCAATCAGCCCCAGCATTTT.

This clonotype was seen many times. The chain links TRBV13 to TRBJ2-3; D unresolved. Trimming removed 5 bases from V and 6 bases from J, with 9 bases in between. CDR1 and CDR2 from the germline V gene are PRHDT and FYEKMQ (reference sequence). This CDR3 is 12 amino acids long. The CDR3 spells CASSPPADTQYF. The CDR3 nucleotides are TGTGCCAGCAGCCCCCCGGCGGATACGCAGTATTTT.